The clone carrying this T cell receptor (beta chain) came up once. The sample comes from a study of blood T cell repertoires in COVID-19. At the level of the study: COVID-19 samples from acute and convalescent phases originated in the United States, Italy and Spain. PBMCs, B-cell-depleted T cells, or T cells provided the cDNA or gDNA that made up the material.

Per germline, CDR1 MNHEY and CDR2 SVGAGI. The CDR3 sequence is 15 residues long. The trim removed 7 bases at V and 1 base at J, leaving 7 bases unmatched. Per the original data handling: Counts of nucleated cells, estimated from reference gene primer amplification, were obtained. The repertoire was sequenced with immunoSEQ multiplex PCR; TCRdb's copy has only in-frame clones and lacks some. V, J and clone size reflect that table, while D and trimming were determined from the DNA. The top ten hold less than 3.5% of the sample, which has about 360,000 clones, about 88% seen once. The chain recombines TRBV6-5 with TRBJ2-5; TRBD2 matches 9 bases. The TCR was taken from a human donor in a cohort sampled during active COVID-19. Sequencing was carried out using peripheral blood. As DNA, the CDR3 is TGTGCCAGCACATCCCTACTAGCGGGCCAAGAGACCCAGTACTTC. Protein sequence: CASTSLLAGQETQYF.